The T cell receptor beta chain under discussion was sequenced for a study of chemoradiotherapy in HPV16-positive cancers. Overall study context: Functional T-cell assays on a couple of HPV16-positive patients' cells defined candidate HPV-specific clones and common TCR motifs. Study-wide points: Non-HPV-specific T cells did not expand in tumors during treatment, whereas candidate HPV-specific clones and E7-related motifs did. HPV-specific T cells were functionally defined from only a couple of HPV16-positive patients.

Samples were taken several times over chemoradiotherapy. Data came from immunoSEQ multiplex PCR; TCRdb stores just in-frame clones and leaves some out. Among about 30,000 clones listed, about nine tenths were seen once. This CDR3 contains 14 residues. V was clipped by 3 bases and J by 7 bases; unmatched bases: 9. Germline CDR1 and CDR2: SGHAT and FQNNGV. Remarks on this clone: Its antigen is not identified.

The receptor was derived from a human donor with HPV-associated anogenital cancer. Sequenced here: blood, sampled from a patient who underwent chemoradiotherapy. The chain joins TRBV11-2 to TRBJ2-7; TRBD2 matches at 7 bases. The CDR3 here is CASSLLAGVSEQYF. The CDR3 DNA follows: TGTGCCAGCAGCTTGTTGGCGGGAGTGAGTGAGCAGTACTTC.